This TCR beta chain was found in a study of T cells in localized non-small cell lung cancer. General study findings and limits: Appearing in adjacent lung were a median roughly 60 of the top 100 tumor clones.

TCRdb keeps only in-frame clones here, not all; method: immunoSEQ multiplex PCR. This sample has roughly 1,400 clones, with 35% to 45% found just once. The ends were cut back, 3 bases at V and 1 base at J, with 15 bases in the middle. Germline CDR1 reads SGHNT; CDR2 reads YENEEA. The CDR3 is 16 residues long. This clone counts as medium-sized. Its target is unknown. This specimen was lung tumor tissue, taken before any cancer treatment. The receptor was isolated from a woman aged 40-69 years with stage I lung adenocarcinoma. The V and J genes are TRBV11-3 and TRBJ1-1, with a possible D match to TRBD1 (6 bases). This CDR3 reads CASSLTETGQNTEAFF. CDR3 DNA: TGTGCCAGCAGCTTGACCGAAACAGGGCAGAACACTGAAGCTTTCTTT.